Sequencing of this T cell receptor (beta chain) was carried out in a study of response to subunit inactivated influenza vaccine. Study-level findings and limits: Seasonal influenza vaccination, on each occasion, was suggested by the authors to recruit few new T cells.

Turning to this clonotype: Its antigen is unknown.

MiXCR was run by TCRdb on the RT-PCR reads, yielding one entry per CDR3 protein. The sample holds fewer than 700,000 distinct CDR3 sequences; over 10% are singletons and the top ten take less than 15%. Germline assignment: CDR1 MNHNS and CDR2 SASEGT. V gave up 3 bases and J gave up 4 bases; unmatched junction bases: 5. The CDR3 sequence is 14 residues long. The input for sequencing was PBMCs from blood, taken 40 to 50 days after vaccination. This TCR was recovered from a man aged 45-60 years who received an inactivated influenza vaccine. This sequence joins TRBV6-1 and TRBJ1-1; 7 nucleotides match TRBD1. CDR3 loop: CASSDHRGGTEAFF. In DNA, the CDR3 is TGTGCCAGCAGTGACCACAGGGGCGGCACTGAAGCTTTCTTT.